The clone carrying this TCR beta chain was counted ten times or more. Its antigen is unidentified. For TCRbeta, the library was prepared with unique molecular identifiers. Each CDR3 protein is one row after TCRdb ran MiXCR on the PCR reads. The top ten hold just over 5.5% of the sample, which has 200,000 or so distinct CDR3 sequences, approximately 6.9% seen once. Germline CDR1 SNHLY, CDR2 FYNNEI. The V end was cut by 4 bases, the J end by 1 base, with 4 bases between. The CDR3 spans 12 residues. These data are taken from a study of T-cell reconstitution after alpha-beta-depleted transplantation in children. Overall study results and limits: Where alpha-beta T cells came from about two months after transplant was reportedly several hundred expanded graft clones. Certain patients had high TCRbeta diversity at day 60, and it came from recipient T cells and thymic progenitors that survived. Counts and diversity of T cells one year after transplant came mostly from newly produced T cells.

Sequencing was performed on PBMCs, taken before TCRalphabeta/CD19-depleted stem cell transplant. This receptor was taken from a boy aged 2 to 9 with acute lymphoblastic leukemia, due to receive a stem cell transplant. This sequence joins TRBV2 and TRBJ1-1, with D unresolved. The CDR3 nucleotides are TGTGCCAGCAGTGGGCAGAACACTGAAGCTTTCTTT. Protein sequence: CASSGQNTEAFF.